The 4 T cell receptor beta chains given below trace back to one sample, sequenced in a study of breast tumors, draining lymph nodes, adjacent tissues. Breast cancer patients provided tissue from their axillary draining lymph nodes. TCRdb reanalysed the multiplex PCR reads using MiXCR and keeps one entry per CDR3 protein. The table includes about 230,000 distinct CDR3 sequences, 32% detected once. The specimen sequenced was axillary lymph node tissue. The receptors were sampled from a female donor with breast cancer. Some clones in this sample may be carry-over from other donors' samples.

This clonotype was observed at least ten times. The chain couples TRBV20-1 to TRBJ2-7; tentatively, D is TRBD2 (6 bases). The V gene lost 6 bases and the J gene lost 2 bases, with 14 bases spanning the gap. The CDR3 spans 13 residues. Germline V gene lookup returns CDR1 DFQATT and CDR2 SNEGSKA (reference sequence). CDR3 nucleotides: TGCAGTGCGTCGACTAGAAGGGCCTACGAGCAGTACTTC. Translating gives CSASTRRAYEQYF.

V usage is TRBV6-6 and J usage is TRBJ2-7; D gene uncertain. The CDR3 runs to 12 residues. V shed 6 bases and J shed 5 bases, with 11 bases lying between them. Germline V CDR1 and CDR2: MNHNY, SVGAGI (reference sequence). The chain's CDR3 is CASRPYRDEQYF. CDR3 DNA sequence: TGTGCCAGCAGACCCTATCGCGACGAGCAGTACTTC.

This clonotype was seen at least ten times. The gene calls are TRBV3-1 and TRBJ1-2; tentatively, D is TRBD1 (5 bases). Germline-derived CDR1 and CDR2 are LGHDT and YNNKEL (reference sequence). The V end was cut by 1 base, the J end by 5 bases, with 17 bases between. This CDR3 has 16 residues. Here the CDR3 DNA reads TGTGCCAGCAGCCAAGGGACGCAAGGGGCAGTTTATGGCTACACCTTC. The encoded protein is CASSQGTQGAVYGYTF.

The rearrangement links TRBV11-2 to TRBJ2-1; the D call may be TRBD1 or TRBD2 (6 bases each). The CDR3 runs 15 residues. Deletions cut 1 base from V and 3 bases from J, with 10 bases between. Germline V CDR1 and CDR2: SGHAT, FQNNGV. In nucleotides, the CDR3 is TGTGCCAGCAGCTTAGGGGGGGCTGGCTACAATGAGCAGTTCTTC. Its translation is CASSLGGAGYNEQFF.